The entry that follows covers one T cell receptor (beta chain) sequence. This clone's antigen is unknown. No base quality information exists; no much larger clone differs at one position. The sample is drawn from a study of blood T cell repertoires in COVID-19 (dated by TCRdb to between 2020 and 2021). Some background on the complete study: The collaborator samples originated in the United States, Italy and Spain and spanned the acute and convalescent phases of COVID-19. Subjects who had been exposed to COVID-19, were actively infected with it, or had recovered from it provided the deeply sampled blood TCRbeta repertoires that made up the dataset. A freely available public database, intended as a resource for researchers studying the immune response to SARS-CoV-2, is where the repertoires were released. HLA class I and class II types, where available, came from metadata supplied by the sample provider rather than from assay-based typing. The sample metadata nearly always contained a de-identified subject ID, COVID-19 status, age in years and sex. The prospective study material was composed of cDNA or gDNA derived from T cells, B-cell-depleted T cells, or PBMCs. The samples were drawn from two sources: the first 160 participants of the ongoing ImmuneRACE study, and 1,000 to 1,500 subjects contributed by 6 global collaborators.

Whole blood was collected in K2EDTA tubes by collaborating institutions according to the institutions' own protocols. Collaborator samples were shipped for TCRbeta analysis as frozen whole blood, isolated PBMCs, or DNA extracted from either sample type. Study-level results and caveats: Clinical and demographic metadata were provided uncurated, with the amount varying by source and participant.

The germline V gene gives CDR1 as SGHVS and CDR2 as FQNEAQ. The CDR3, from cysteine to phenylalanine, totals 15 residues. The sequence is cut down to CDR3 DNA, 45 bases in frame from base 1. Compared with germline, V lacks 1 base and J lacks 6 bases; bases without a gene match: 3. TCRbeta CDR3 regions were amplified from genomic DNA using the immunoSEQ Assay, a bias-controlled multiplex PCR. From the authors' description of their analysis: The number of nucleated cells in each sample was estimated from the amplification of reference gene primers within the assay. To quantify the absolute abundance of each unique TCRbeta CDR3 rearrangement, sequence reads were collapsed and filtered. For each sample, productive Simpson clonality was calculated by taking the square root of Simpson's diversity index across productive rearrangements. Imported from immuneACCESS, the table was reduced by TCRdb to in-frame sequences with V and J called. These copies leave out some clones; in studies compared against another copy, an unresolved V gene accounts for under half, and the cause of the remainder is not known. The V and J calls and clone size were taken over from that table, and D and trimming were inferred from the DNA. The sample yields tens of thousands of clones; around 83% were counted once. The ten largest clones add up to around 4% of the sample.

The V and J genes are TRBV7-8 and TRBJ2-1; 10 junctional bases match TRBD2. The sample comprised peripheral blood. The TCR sequence derives from a man aged 45-65 years with acute or convalescent COVID-19. The CDR3 reads CASSLVASGGNEQFF. The sequence in DNA is TGTGCCAGCAGCTTAGTTGCTAGCGGGGGCAATGAGCAGTTCTTC.